This TCR beta chain appears in the sequencing data of a study of T cell changes during pregnancy in multiple sclerosis. This CDR3 contains 15 residues. With V trimmed by 2 bases and J by 5 bases, 7 bases remained unmatched. Germline V gene data show CDR1 as SGHDN and CDR2 as FVKESK. Assay: immunoSEQ multiplex PCR; the TCRdb copy retains only in-frame clones and omits some. In the table there are about 40,000 clones, over 80% of which are singletons. The specimen was peripheral blood, collected in the first trimester of pregnancy. This TCR was sampled from a female donor in good health, enrolled as a control in a pregnancy study. The chain has TRBV14 and TRBJ2-5, with 8 bases matching TRBD2. For the CDR3, the DNA is TGTGCCAGCAGCCAACGAACTAGCGGAGGGGAGACCCAGTACTTC. Translated: CASSQRTSGGETQYF.